These 9 T cell receptor beta chains were sequenced from one sample in a study of regulatory T cells in long-lasting Graves disease. Time point: newly diagnosed GD, antithyroid drugs for less than 3 months. Isolated PBMC RNA provided the starting material for the TCR library. Through Arm-PCR of CDR3 regions and iRepertoire HTBI primers, TCR beta libraries were built. TCRdb re-called the multiplex PCR reads through MiXCR, storing one row per CDR3 protein. The sample contains under 300,000 distinct CDR3 sequences, around a sixth of which appear only once. The same data also went into a second study, on T cells in Graves' hyperthyroidism and ophthalmopathy.

The sample was peripheral blood mononuclear cells (PBMCs), taken at new diagnosis, from a patient treated with antithyroid drugs. The receptors derive from a woman in her 30s with Graves disease.

This clonotype showed up just a few times. The rearrangement uses TRBV4-1 and TRBJ1-6; 9 bases are a match to TRBD1. The CDR3 spans 17 residues. The germline V gene has CDR1 MGHRA and CDR2 YSYEKL. The junction had 10 bases not matched to a gene; V was cut back by 2 bases and J by 8 bases. CDR3 residues: CASSQTPGGQGHSPLHF. In DNA, the CDR3 is TGCGCCAGCAGCCAAACTCCTGGGGGACAGGGACATTCACCCCTCCACTTT.

This clonotype was seen a handful of times. A much larger clone differs from this one at a single base, so this may be a read error. The chain links TRBV14 to TRBJ1-1; D gene ambiguous. This CDR3 spans 14 amino acids. Trimming pared 8 bases from V and 2 bases from J, leaving 15 bases between. Per the germline V gene, CDR1 is SGHDN and CDR2 is FVKESK. The chain's CDR3 is CASGRRRGNTEAFF. For the CDR3, the DNA is TGTGCCAGCGGCAGGCGAAGAGGCAACACTGAAGCTTTCTTT.

This clonotype was counted many times. The chain carries TRBV10-2 and TRBJ2-7, with D unclear. Trimming shortened V by 6 bases and J by 3 bases, and 18 bases separated the two germline ends. The CDR3 contains 15 residues. Looked up from germline, CDR1 is WSHSY and CDR2 is SAAADI. CDR3 DNA sequence: TGCGCCAGCAGCCTACTGAAAATGACGAGCTACGAGCAGTACTTC. This gives the protein CASSLLKMTSYEQYF.

The chain combines TRBV10-3 with TRBJ2-1; 11 bases map to TRBD2. Germline V CDR1 and CDR2: ENHRY, SYGVKD. This CDR3 contains 17 residues. Trimming took 3 bases from V and 2 from J; bases not matched to a gene: 6. For the CDR3, the DNA is TGTGCCATCAGTGAAAAACCTAGCGGGGGGACCTACAATGAGCAGTTCTTC. It codes for CAISEKPSGGTYNEQFF.

Comment on this clonotype: A single base separates this from a much larger clone, so it may be a read error. The chain carries TRBV7-6 and TRBJ1-4; TRBD1 agrees at 8 bases. With 4 bases clipped from V and 7 bases from J, the junction kept 8 bases outside the gene matches. Germline CDR1 and CDR2: SGHVS and FNYEAQ. The CDR3 consists of 15 residues. The CDR3 here is CASSSAQGDSEKLFF. CDR3 nucleotides: TGTGCCAGCAGCTCTGCACAGGGGGACAGTGAAAAACTGTTTTTT.

This chain uses TRBV6-1 with TRBJ2-6; maybe TRBD2 (5 bases). This CDR3 contains 14 residues. Germline CDR1 is MNHNS and CDR2 is SASEGT. V was trimmed by 6 bases and J by 4 bases, leaving 10 bases between them. CDR3 coding DNA: TGTGCCAGCAGCGAACCGGGGGGGGCCAACGTCCTGACTTTC. It specifies CASSEPGGANVLTF.

This clonotype was seen at least ten times. V and J are TRBV18 and TRBJ1-6, with D hard to call. The CDR3 contains 14 residues. V lost 6 bases and J lost 8, with 14 bases in between. Germline assignment: CDR1 KGHSH and CDR2 LQKENI. CDR3 loop: CASSPLGRDSPLHF. The DNA for the CDR3 is TGTGCCAGCTCCCCGCTTGGTCGGGATTCACCCCTCCACTTT.

As regards this clonotype: The junction shows a germline mismatch at one end, possibly a read error. V is TRBV7-7 and J is TRBJ2-5, with TRBD1 matching 10 bases. The CDR3 covers 20 residues. Germline V gene data show CDR1 as SSHAT and CDR2 as FNYEAQ (reference sequence). This CDR3 is CASSLVPRQGANSIQETQYF. CDR3 nucleotide sequence: TGTGCTAGCAGCTTAGTACCTAGACAGGGGGCAAACTCTATCCAAGAGACCCAGTACTTC.

Ten or more counts support this clonotype. The chain has TRBV19 and TRBJ1-1; D unresolved. The CDR3 is 17 amino acids. The germline V gene encodes CDR1 LNHDA and CDR2 SQIVND (reference sequence). The V end lost 5 bases, the J end lost 1 base, and 20 bases lay between the germline ends. The CDR3 loop reads CASSLSRWTPGNTEAFF. The CDR3 region has the DNA TGTGCCAGTAGTTTATCCCGGTGGACCCCGGGGAACACTGAAGCTTTCTTT.